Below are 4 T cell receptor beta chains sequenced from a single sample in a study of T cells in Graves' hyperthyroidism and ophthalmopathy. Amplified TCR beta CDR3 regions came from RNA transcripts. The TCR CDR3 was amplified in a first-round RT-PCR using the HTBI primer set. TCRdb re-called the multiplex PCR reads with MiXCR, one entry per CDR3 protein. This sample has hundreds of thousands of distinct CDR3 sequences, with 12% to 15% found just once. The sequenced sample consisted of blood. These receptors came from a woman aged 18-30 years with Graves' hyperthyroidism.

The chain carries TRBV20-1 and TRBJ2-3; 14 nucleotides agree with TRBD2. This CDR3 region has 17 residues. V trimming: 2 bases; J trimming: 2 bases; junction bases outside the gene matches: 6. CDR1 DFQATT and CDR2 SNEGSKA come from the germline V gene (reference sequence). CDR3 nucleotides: TGCAGTGCTAGACCCGGACTAGCGGGAGGATACACAGATACGCAGTATTTT. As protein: CSARPGLAGGYTDTQYF.

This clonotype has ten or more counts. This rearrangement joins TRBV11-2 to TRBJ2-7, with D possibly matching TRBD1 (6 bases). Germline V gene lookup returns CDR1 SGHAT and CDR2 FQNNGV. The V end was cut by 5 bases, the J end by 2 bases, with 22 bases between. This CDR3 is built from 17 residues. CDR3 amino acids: CASSTRAPGTFTYEQYF. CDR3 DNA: TGTGCCAGCAGCACTAGGGCCCCCGGGACATTCACCTACGAGCAGTACTTC.

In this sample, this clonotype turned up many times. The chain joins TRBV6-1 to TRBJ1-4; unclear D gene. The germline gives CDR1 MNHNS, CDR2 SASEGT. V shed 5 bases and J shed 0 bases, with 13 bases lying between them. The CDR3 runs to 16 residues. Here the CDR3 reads CASSSRLASTNEKLFF. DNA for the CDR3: TGTGCCAGCAGTTCCCGGCTCGCTTCAACTAATGAAAAACTGTTTTTT.

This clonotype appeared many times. The CDR3 DNA sequence: TGTGCCAGCAGTGAATCAGGGCCCGTCTACGAGCAGTACTTC. Protein: CASSESGPVYEQYF. V is TRBV25-1 and J is TRBJ2-7, with D maybe TRBD1 (5 bases). Looked up from germline, CDR1 is MGHDK and CDR2 is SYGVNS. There are 14 residues in the CDR3. V lost 1 base and J lost 3, with 10 bases in between.